Here is one T cell receptor beta chain with its context. The germline CDR1 and CDR2 sequences are SGHRS and YFSETQ. This CDR3 spans 16 amino acids. Germline trimming cut 4 bases from V and 4 bases from J; bases unmatched to any gene: 9. Naive CD8 populations comprised CD45RO-negative cells positively selected for CCR7, excluding terminally differentiated effector memory CD45RA+ cells. The sample belongs to a study of shared clonotypes between healthy human individuals. The authors ran the assay at deep level. Method: immunoSEQ multiplex PCR; TCRdb's copy keeps in-frame clones and lacks some. The sample has some 2 million clones, less than 95% seen once.

The clonotype comes from a man between 18 and 35 years old in good health. This chain connects TRBV5-1 to TRBJ2-7; TRBD1 matches 12 bases. Sequenced: naive CD8+ T cells sorted from blood. CDR3 protein: CASSHLSGQGAYEQYF. In DNA form, the CDR3 reads TGCGCCAGCAGCCATCTTTCGGGACAGGGGGCATACGAGCAGTACTTC.